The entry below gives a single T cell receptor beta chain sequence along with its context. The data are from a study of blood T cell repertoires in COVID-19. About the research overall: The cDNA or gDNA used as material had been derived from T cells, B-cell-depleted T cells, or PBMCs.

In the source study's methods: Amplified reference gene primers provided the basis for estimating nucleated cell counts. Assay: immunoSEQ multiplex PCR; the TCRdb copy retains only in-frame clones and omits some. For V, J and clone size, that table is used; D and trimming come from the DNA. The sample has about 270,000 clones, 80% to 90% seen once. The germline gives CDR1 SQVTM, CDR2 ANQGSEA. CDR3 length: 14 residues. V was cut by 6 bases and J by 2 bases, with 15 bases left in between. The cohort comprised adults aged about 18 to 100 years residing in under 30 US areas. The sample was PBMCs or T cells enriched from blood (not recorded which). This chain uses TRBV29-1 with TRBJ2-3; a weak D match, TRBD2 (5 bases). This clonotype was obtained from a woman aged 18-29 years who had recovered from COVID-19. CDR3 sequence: CSVPPGENTDTQYF. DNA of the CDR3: TGCAGCGTCCCACCCGGGGAAAACACAGATACGCAGTATTTT.